The clone carrying this T cell receptor (beta chain) was seen a few times. This sample was included in a study of blood T cell repertoires in COVID-19. Study information: Samples of COVID-19 (acute and convalescent) were obtained from the United States, Italy and Spain. PBMCs, B-cell-depleted T cells, or T cells provided the cDNA or gDNA that made up the material.

The CDR3 has 13 amino acids. Trimming shortened V by 6 bases and J by 5 bases, and 8 bases separated the two germline ends. The germline V gene has CDR1 MNHEY and CDR2 SVGAGI. In the authors' workflow: Quantification of nucleated cells was approximated via reference gene primer amplification. Assay: immunoSEQ multiplex PCR; the TCRdb copy retains only in-frame clones and omits some. Clone size and V and J calls were adopted from that table, with D and trimming inferred from the DNA. The sample has over 100,000 clones, 84% seen once. The chain is built from TRBV6-5 and TRBJ1-6, with D unresolved. The sample comprised peripheral blood. The clonotype originates from a woman in her forties or fifties with acute or convalescent COVID-19. CDR3 loop: CASRTENNSPLHF. The CDR3, as DNA: TGTGCCAGCAGAACAGAGAATAATTCACCCCTCCACTTT.